These 11 T cell receptor beta chains were sequenced from one sample in a study of OX40 agonist ivuxolimab in advanced cancers. TCRdb's copy holds only in-frame clones and misses some; the assay was immunoSEQ multiplex PCR. The sample has 20,000 to 25,000 clones; about 85% are singletons. The sequencing here drew on CD4+ or CD8+ T cells sorted from blood, taken in a trial of the OX40 agonist ivuxolimab. These receptor sequences come from an adult with an advanced solid tumor such as melanoma, head and neck, liver or kidney cancer.

This CDR3 reads CASSLAGDGYTF. The DNA of the CDR3 is TGTGCCAGCAGCTTGGCCGGGGACGGCTACACCTTC. The rearrangement uses TRBV5-5 and TRBJ1-2; tentatively, D is TRBD1 (5 bases). Germline CDR1 SGHKS, CDR2 YYEKEE (reference sequence). Deletions cut 0 bases from V and 8 bases from J, with 8 bases between. CDR3 length: 12 residues.

V usage is TRBV30 and J usage is TRBJ1-1; D gene unclear. Germline V gene lookup returns CDR1 GTSNPN and CDR2 SVGIG (reference sequence). The V end was cut by 1 base, the J end by 1 base, with 7 bases between. This CDR3 is built from 13 residues. Here the CDR3 DNA reads TGTGCCTGGAGTGCGTCGCGGAACACTGAAGCTTTCTTT. Protein: CAWSASRNTEAFF.

V gene TRBV11-1 combines with J gene TRBJ2-3; TRBD1 is a possible D gene (7 bases). Trimming pared 5 bases from V and 3 bases from J, leaving 12 bases between. The CDR3 consists of 14 residues. Germline V gene data show CDR1 as SGHAT and CDR2 as FQDESV (reference sequence). CDR3 sequence (DNA): TGTGCCAGCAGCCCCCAGGGGGGTACAGATACGCAGTATTTT. As protein: CASSPQGGTDTQYF.

This clone was counted once. This chain uses TRBV27 with TRBJ1-1, with 12 bases matching TRBD1. The germline V gene has CDR1 MNHEY and CDR2 SMNVEV (reference sequence). The CDR3 loop spans 14 amino acids. V shed 3 bases, J shed 6 bases, and the junction held 2 bases outside the gene matches. The CDR3 loop reads CASSLGQGAAEAFF. The CDR3 nucleotides read TGTGCCAGCAGTTTGGGACAGGGGGCTGCTGAAGCTTTCTTT.

V and J are TRBV14 and TRBJ2-7; D ambiguous. The V end was cut by 1 base, the J end by 2 bases, with 12 bases between. The CDR3 has 15 amino acids. CDR1 is SGHDN and CDR2 is FVKESK in the germline V gene. The CDR3 region is CASSQVRGATYEQYF. The DNA of the CDR3 is TGTGCCAGCAGCCAAGTCCGAGGAGCTACCTACGAGCAGTACTTC.

The chain employs TRBV28 and TRBJ2-7; D may be TRBD1 (6 bases). The germline CDR1 and CDR2 sequences are MDHEN and SYDVKM. The V end lost 6 bases, the J end lost 3 bases, and 18 bases lay between the germline ends. The CDR3 has 15 residues. CDR3: CASRSSTGGYYEQYF. Written as DNA, the CDR3 is TGTGCCAGCAGGAGTTCGACTGGGGGCTACTACGAGCAGTACTTC.

This clone was picked up one time. The chain combines TRBV10-2 with TRBJ2-7; no clear D gene. In germline, CDR1 is WSHSY, CDR2 SAAADI. The CDR3 is 12 residues long. V was clipped by 7 bases and J by 3 bases, with 10 bases between them. The CDR3 loop reads CASKRPGYEQYF. The CDR3 coding sequence is TGCGCCAGCAAGAGACCGGGCTACGAGCAGTACTTC.

This chain connects TRBV9 to TRBJ2-1; TRBD2 aligns across 9 bases. The CDR3 totals 15 residues. J was trimmed by 7 bases and V by 2 bases; bases with no gene match: 7. CDR1 is SGDLS and CDR2 is YYNGEE in the germline V gene. The chain's CDR3 is CASSVRAGGINEQFF. CDR3 bases: TGTGCCAGCAGCGTTAGAGCGGGAGGAATAAATGAGCAGTTCTTC.

This chain joins TRBV6-6 and TRBJ2-7; D not certain. In germline, CDR1 is MNHNY, CDR2 SVGAGI (reference sequence). V lost 1 base and J lost 5, with 3 bases in between. This CDR3 is built from 11 residues. The CDR3 bases are TGTGCCAGCAGTTACTTTGACGAGCAGTACTTC. Translation gives CASSYFDEQYF.

The chain joins TRBV14 to TRBJ1-1; unclear D gene. Germline CDR1 SGHDN, CDR2 FVKESK. CDR3 length equals 14 residues. Trimming left V 1 base short and J 6 bases short, with 12 bases between. Here the CDR3 reads CASSQVGPGAEAFF. The CDR3 DNA sequence: TGTGCCAGCAGCCAAGTGGGCCCGGGCGCTGAAGCTTTCTTT.

This chain connects TRBV19 to TRBJ2-1; the D gene is possibly TRBD1 (5 bases). This CDR3 has 16 amino acids. V lost 5 bases, J lost 5 bases, and 19 bases lay in between. CDR1 is LNHDA and CDR2 is SQIVND in the germline V gene (reference sequence). The chain's CDR3 is CASSPRAGNFDNEQFF. CDR3 in DNA: TGTGCCAGTAGTCCCCGGGCAGGGAATTTCGACAATGAGCAGTTCTTC.